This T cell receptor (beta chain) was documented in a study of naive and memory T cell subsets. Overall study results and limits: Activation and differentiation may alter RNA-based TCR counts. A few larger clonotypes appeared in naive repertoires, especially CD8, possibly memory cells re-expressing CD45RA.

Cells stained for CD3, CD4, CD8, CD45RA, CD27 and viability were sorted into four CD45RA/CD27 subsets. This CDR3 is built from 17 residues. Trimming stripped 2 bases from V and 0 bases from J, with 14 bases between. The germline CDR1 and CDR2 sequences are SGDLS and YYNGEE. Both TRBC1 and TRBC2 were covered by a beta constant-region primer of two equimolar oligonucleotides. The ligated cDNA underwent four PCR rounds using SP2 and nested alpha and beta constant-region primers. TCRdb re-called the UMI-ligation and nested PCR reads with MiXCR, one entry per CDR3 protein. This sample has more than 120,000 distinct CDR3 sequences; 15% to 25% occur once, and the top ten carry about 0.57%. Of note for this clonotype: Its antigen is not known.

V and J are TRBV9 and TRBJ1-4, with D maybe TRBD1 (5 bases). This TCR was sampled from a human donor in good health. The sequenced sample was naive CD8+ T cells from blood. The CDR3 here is CASSVYPQTATNEKLFF. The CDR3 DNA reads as TGTGCCAGCAGCGTGTATCCCCAGACAGCAACTAATGAAAAACTGTTTTTT.